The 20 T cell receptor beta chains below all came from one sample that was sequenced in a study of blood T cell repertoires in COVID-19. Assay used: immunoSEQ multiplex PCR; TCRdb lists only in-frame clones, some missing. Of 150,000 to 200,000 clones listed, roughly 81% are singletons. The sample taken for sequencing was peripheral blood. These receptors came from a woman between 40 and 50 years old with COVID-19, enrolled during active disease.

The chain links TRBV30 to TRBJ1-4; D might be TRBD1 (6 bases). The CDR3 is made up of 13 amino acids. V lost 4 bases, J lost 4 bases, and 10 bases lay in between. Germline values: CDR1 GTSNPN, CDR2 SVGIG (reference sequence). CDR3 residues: CAWKGEINEKLFF. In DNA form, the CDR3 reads TGTGCCTGGAAGGGGGAAATTAATGAAAAACTGTTTTTT.

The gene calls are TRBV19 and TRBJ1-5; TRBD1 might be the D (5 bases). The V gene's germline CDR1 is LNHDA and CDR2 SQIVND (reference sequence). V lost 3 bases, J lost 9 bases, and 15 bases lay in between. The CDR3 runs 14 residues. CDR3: CASSIGTGGGPQHF. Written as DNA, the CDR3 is TGTGCCAGTAGTATTGGCACAGGCGGGGGGCCCCAGCATTTT.

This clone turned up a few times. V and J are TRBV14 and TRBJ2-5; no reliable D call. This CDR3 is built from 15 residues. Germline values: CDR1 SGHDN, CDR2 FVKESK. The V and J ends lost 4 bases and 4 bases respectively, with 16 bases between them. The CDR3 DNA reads TGTGCCAGCAGCCCGCTAGGAGTTCTGGGAGAGACCCAGTACTTC. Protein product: CASSPLGVLGETQYF.

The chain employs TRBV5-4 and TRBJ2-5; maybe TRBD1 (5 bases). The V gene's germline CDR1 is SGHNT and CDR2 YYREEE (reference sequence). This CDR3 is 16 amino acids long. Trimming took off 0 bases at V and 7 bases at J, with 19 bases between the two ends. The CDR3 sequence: CASSLAPHGAKGTQYF. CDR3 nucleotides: TGTGCCAGCAGCTTGGCGCCACATGGGGCTAAAGGGACCCAGTACTTC.

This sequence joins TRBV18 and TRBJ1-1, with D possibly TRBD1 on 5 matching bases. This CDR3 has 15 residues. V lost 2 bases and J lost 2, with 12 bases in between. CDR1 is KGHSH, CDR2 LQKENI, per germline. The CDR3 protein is CASSPNLGDNTEAFF. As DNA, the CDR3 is TGTGCCAGCTCACCAAATCTAGGGGATAACACTGAAGCTTTCTTT.

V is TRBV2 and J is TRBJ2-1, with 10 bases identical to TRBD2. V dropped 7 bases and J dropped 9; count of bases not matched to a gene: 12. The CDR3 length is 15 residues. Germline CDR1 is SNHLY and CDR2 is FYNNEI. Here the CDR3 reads CASTPQRGGLTEQFF. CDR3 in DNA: TGTGCCAGCACCCCCCAGCGGGGGGGCCTTACTGAGCAGTTCTTC.

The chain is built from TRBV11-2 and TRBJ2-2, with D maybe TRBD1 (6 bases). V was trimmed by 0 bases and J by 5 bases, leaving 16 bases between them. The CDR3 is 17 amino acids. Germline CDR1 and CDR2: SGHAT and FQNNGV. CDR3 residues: CASSLEGWGLKTGELFF. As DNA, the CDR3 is TGTGCCAGCAGCTTAGAGGGGTGGGGGCTTAAGACCGGGGAGCTGTTTTTT. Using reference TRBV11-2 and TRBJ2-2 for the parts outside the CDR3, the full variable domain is EAGVAQSPRYKIIEKRQSVAFWCNPISGHATLYWYQQILGQGPKLLIQFQNNGVVDDSQLPKDRFSAERLKGVDSTLKIQPAKLEDSAVYLCASSLEGWGLKTGELFFGEGSRLTVL.

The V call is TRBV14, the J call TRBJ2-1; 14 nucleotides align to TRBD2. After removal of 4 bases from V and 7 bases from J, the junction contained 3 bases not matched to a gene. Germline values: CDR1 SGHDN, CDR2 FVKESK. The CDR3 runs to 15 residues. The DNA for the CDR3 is TGTGCCAGCAGCCTGAGACTAGCGGGGGGGAATGAGCAGTTCTTC. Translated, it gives CASSLRLAGGNEQFF. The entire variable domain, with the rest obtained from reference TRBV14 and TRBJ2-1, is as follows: EAGVTQFPSHSVIEKGQTVTLRCDPISGHDNLYWYRRVMGKEIKFLLHFVKESKQDESGMPNNRFLAERTGGTYSTLKVQPAELEDSGVYFCASSLRLAGGNEQFFGPGTRLTVL.

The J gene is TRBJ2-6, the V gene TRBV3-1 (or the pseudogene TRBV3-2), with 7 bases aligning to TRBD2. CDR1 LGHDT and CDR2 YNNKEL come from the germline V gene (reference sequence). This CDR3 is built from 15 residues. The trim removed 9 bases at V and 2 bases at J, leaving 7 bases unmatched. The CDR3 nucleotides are TGTGCCAGTCGCTCCCTAGCGGCTGGGGCCAACGTCCTGACTTTC. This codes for CASRSLAAGANVLTF.

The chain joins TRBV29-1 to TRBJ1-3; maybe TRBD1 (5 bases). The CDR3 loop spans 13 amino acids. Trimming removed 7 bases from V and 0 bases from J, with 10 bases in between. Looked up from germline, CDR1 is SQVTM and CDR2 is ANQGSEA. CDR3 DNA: TGCAGCGCCCTACAGGACTCTGGAAACACCATATATTTT. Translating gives CSALQDSGNTIYF. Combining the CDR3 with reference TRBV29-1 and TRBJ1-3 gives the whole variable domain SAVISQKPSRDICQRGTSLTIQCQVDSQVTMMFWYRQQPGQSLTLIATANQGSEATYESGFVIDKFPISRPNLTFSTLTVSNMSPEDSSIYLCSALQDSGNTIYFGEGSWLTVV.

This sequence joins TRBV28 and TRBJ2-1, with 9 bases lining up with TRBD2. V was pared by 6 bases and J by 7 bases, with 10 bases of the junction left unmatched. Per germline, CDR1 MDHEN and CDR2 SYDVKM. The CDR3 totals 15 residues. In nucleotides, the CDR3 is TGTGCCAGCAGGGGATGGCGGGAGGGGGTGAATGAGCAGTTCTTC. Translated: CASRGWREGVNEQFF.

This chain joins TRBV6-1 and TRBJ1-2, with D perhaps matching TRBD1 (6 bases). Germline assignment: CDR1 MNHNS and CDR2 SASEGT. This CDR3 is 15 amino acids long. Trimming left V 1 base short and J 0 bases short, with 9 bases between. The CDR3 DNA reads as TGTGCCAGCAGTGAAGGGGGGCGAGCTAACTATGGCTACACCTTC. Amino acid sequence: CASSEGGRANYGYTF.

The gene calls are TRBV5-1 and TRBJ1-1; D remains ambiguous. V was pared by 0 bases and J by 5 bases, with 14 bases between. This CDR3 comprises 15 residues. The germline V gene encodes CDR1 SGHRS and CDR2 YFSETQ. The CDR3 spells CASSLGPGVRTEAFF. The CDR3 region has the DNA TGCGCCAGCAGCTTGGGACCGGGTGTAAGGACTGAAGCTTTCTTT. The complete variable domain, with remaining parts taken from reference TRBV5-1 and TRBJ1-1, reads KAGVTQTPRYLIKTRGQQVTLSCSPISGHRSVSWYQQTPGQGLQFLFEYFSETQRNKGNFPGRFSGRQFSNSRSEMNVSTLELGDSALYLCASSLGPGVRTEAFFGQGTRLTVV.

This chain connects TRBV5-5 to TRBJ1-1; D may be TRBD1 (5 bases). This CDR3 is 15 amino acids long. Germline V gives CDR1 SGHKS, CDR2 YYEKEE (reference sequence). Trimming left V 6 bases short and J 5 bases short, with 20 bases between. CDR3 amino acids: CASIDSLIPGTEAFF. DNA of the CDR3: TGTGCCAGCATTGACAGTCTCATCCCTGGGACTGAAGCTTTCTTT.

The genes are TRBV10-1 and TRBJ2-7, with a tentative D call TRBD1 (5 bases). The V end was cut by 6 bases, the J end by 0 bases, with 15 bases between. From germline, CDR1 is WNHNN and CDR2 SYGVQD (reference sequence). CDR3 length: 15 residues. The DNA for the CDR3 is TGCGCCAGCAGGACAGTTTTAAATGTCTCCTACGAGCAGTACGTC. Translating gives CASRTVLNVSYEQYV.

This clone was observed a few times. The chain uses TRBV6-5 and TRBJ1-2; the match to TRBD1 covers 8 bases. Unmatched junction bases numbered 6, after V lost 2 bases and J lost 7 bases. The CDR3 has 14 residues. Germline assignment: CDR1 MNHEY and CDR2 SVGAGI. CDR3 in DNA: TGTGCCAGCAGTTACGTAGACAGGGGTGGTGGCTACACCTTC. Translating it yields CASSYVDRGGGYTF.

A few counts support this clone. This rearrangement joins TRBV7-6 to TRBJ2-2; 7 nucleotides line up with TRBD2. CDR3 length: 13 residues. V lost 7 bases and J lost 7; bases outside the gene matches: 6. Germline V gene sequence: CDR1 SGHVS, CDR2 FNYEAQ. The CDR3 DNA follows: TGTGCCAGCACGCGGGAGTACGGCGGGGAGCTGTTTTTT. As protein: CASTREYGGELFF.

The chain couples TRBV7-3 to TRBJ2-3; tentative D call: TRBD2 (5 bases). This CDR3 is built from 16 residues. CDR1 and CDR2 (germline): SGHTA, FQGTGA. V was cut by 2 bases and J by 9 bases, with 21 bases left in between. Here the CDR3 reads CASSLQSLGEANTQYF. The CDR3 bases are TGTGCCAGCAGCTTACAGTCCCTCGGGGAAGCCAACACGCAGTATTTT.

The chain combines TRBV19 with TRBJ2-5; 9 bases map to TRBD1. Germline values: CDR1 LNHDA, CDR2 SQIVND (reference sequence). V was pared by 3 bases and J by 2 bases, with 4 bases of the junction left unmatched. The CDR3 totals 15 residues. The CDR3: CASSIPGQGQETQYF. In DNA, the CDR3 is TGTGCCAGTAGTATTCCGGGACAGGGACAAGAGACCCAGTACTTC.

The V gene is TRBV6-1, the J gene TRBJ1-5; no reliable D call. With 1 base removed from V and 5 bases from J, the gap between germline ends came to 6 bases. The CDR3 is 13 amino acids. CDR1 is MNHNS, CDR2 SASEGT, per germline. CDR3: CASSEGGDQPQHF. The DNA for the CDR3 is TGTGCCAGCAGTGAAGGAGGAGATCAGCCCCAGCATTTT.